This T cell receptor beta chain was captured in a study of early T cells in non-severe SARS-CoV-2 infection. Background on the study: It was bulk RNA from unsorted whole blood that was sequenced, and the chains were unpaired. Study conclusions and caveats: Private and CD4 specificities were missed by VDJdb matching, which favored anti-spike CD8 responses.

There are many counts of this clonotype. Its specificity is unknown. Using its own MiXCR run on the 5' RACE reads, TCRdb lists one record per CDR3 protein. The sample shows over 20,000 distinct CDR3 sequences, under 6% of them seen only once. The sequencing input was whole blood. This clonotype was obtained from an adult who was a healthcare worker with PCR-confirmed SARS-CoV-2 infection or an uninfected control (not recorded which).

DNA of the CDR3: TGTGCCAGTATAAGGACAGCGACTAACTATGGCTACACCTTC. This translates into CASIRTATNYGYTF. The chain couples TRBV19 to TRBJ1-2, with D possibly being TRBD1 (6 bases). The CDR3 totals 14 residues. Germline CDR1 LNHDA, CDR2 SQIVND (reference sequence). V lost 7 bases to trimming and J lost 0 bases, with 12 bases between them.